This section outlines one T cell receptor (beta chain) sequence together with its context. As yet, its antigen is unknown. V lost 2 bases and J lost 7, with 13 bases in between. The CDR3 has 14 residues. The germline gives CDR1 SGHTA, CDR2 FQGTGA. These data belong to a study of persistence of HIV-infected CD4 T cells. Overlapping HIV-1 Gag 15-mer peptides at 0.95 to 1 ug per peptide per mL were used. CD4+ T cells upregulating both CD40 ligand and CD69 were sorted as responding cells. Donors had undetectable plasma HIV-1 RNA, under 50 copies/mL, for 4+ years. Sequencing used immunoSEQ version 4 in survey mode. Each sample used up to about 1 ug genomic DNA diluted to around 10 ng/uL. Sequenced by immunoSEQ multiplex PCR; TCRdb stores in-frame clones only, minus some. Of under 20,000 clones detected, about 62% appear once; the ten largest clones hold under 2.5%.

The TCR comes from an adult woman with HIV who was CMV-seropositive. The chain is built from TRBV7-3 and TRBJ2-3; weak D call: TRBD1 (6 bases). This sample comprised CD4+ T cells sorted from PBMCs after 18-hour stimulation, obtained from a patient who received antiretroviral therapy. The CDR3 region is CASSLGRGSYTQYF. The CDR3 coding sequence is TGTGCCAGCAGCTTAGGCAGGGGATCATATACGCAGTATTTT.